The sequence of this T cell receptor (beta chain) was determined in a study of shared clonotypes between healthy human individuals. Sequencing was performed with immunoSEQ multiplex PCR; in TCRdb, only in-frame clones are kept and a portion is missing. The table records roughly 1,500,000 clones, 98% of them present only once. CDR3 length: 14 residues. Per germline, CDR1 SNHLY and CDR2 FYNNEI. V was pared by 8 bases and J by 0 bases, with 11 bases between. The TCR originated in a man in his thirties or forties in good health. Specimen: naive CD4+ T cells sorted from blood. Described subset: CD45RA+ positively selected. The chain combines TRBV2 with TRBJ1-5; D gene ambiguous. CDR3 sequence: CASCSGNSNQPQHF. The CDR3 coding sequence is TGTGCCAGCTGCTCGGGGAATAGCAATCAGCCCCAGCATTTT.